This is a list of T cell receptor beta chains from one sample in a study of shared clonotypes between healthy human individuals. Assay: immunoSEQ multiplex PCR; the TCRdb copy retains only in-frame clones and omits some. This sample has millions of clones, with approximately 95% found just once. Material: naive CD8+ T cells sorted from blood. The receptors were sampled from a man between 18 and 29 years old in good health. The CDR3 runs from the conserved cysteine through the conserved F or W. The D gene is left open where the match is weak. Size is stated for part of the rows, as once, few or many counts, or as a class when the clone is expanded.

J gene: TRBJ2-7
clone size: -
V gene: TRBV13
D gene: -
CDR3 protein: CASSLGVAEQYF
CDR3 DNA: TGTGCCAGCAGCTTAGGGGTTGCCGAGCAGTACTTC

J gene: TRBJ1-5
clone size: -
V gene: TRBV9
D gene: -
CDR3 protein: CASSLSGKNQPQHF
CDR3 DNA: TGTGCCAGCAGTCTCTCAGGGAAAAATCAGCCCCAGCATTTT

J gene: TRBJ1-1
clone size: -
V gene: TRBV4-1
D gene: TRBD1
CDR3 protein: CASSRRDRDTEAFF
CDR3 DNA: TGCGCCAGCAGCCGAAGGGACAGGGATACTGAAGCTTTCTTT

J gene: TRBJ2-7
clone size: -
V gene: TRBV5-4
D gene: TRBD1
CDR3 protein: CASSLRASGQGIYEQYF
CDR3 DNA: TGTGCCAGCAGCTTGAGGGCCTCCGGACAGGGTATCTACGAGCAGTACTTC

J gene: TRBJ1-2
clone size: few
V gene: TRBV6-5
D gene: -
CDR3 protein: CASSYPGDGYTF
CDR3 DNA: TGTGCCAGCAGTTACCCTGGGGATGGCTACACCTTC

J gene: TRBJ1-5
clone size: -
V gene: TRBV10-3
D gene: -
CDR3 protein: CAISEDSGYGQPQHF
CDR3 DNA: TGTGCCATCAGTGAGGACAGCGGGTATGGGCAGCCCCAGCATTTT

J gene: TRBJ2-7
clone size: -
V gene: TRBV7-9
D gene: -
CDR3 protein: CASSPWDRPSYEQYF
CDR3 DNA: TGTGCCAGCAGCCCGTGGGACCGCCCCTCCTACGAGCAGTACTTC

J gene: TRBJ1-2
clone size: -
V gene: TRBV5-1
D gene: -
CDR3 protein: CASSLAGGDGYTF
CDR3 DNA: TGCGCCAGCAGCTTGGCTGGAGGGGATGGCTACACCTTC

J gene: TRBJ2-3
clone size: -
V gene: TRBV19
D gene: -
CDR3 protein: CASSLSSTDTQYF
CDR3 DNA: TGTGCCAGTAGTCTTTCTAGCACAGATACGCAGTATTTT

J gene: TRBJ2-7
clone size: -
V gene: TRBV27
D gene: -
CDR3 protein: CASSLVSSSYEQYF
CDR3 DNA: TGTGCCAGCAGTTTAGTTTCCTCCTCCTACGAGCAGTACTTC

J gene: TRBJ2-1
clone size: -
V gene: TRBV5-1
D gene: -
CDR3 protein: CASSGGMGYNEQFF
CDR3 DNA: TGCGCCAGCAGTGGCGGGATGGGTTACAATGAGCAGTTCTTC

J gene: TRBJ1-2
clone size: -
V gene: TRBV10-3
D gene: -
CDR3 protein: CAIMTDKDYGYTF
CDR3 DNA: TGTGCCATCATGACGGACAAAGACTATGGCTACACCTTC

J gene: TRBJ2-3
clone size: -
V gene: TRBV11-2
D gene: TRBD2
CDR3 protein: CASSPFGGGAADTQYF
CDR3 DNA: TGTGCCAGCAGCCCCTTCGGCGGGGGGGCTGCAGATACGCAGTATTTT

J gene: TRBJ2-2
clone size: -
V gene: TRBV6-1
D gene: -
CDR3 protein: CASSEPGFEDTGELFF
CDR3 DNA: TGTGCCAGCAGTGAACCGGGTTTTGAGGACACCGGGGAGCTGTTTTTT

J gene: TRBJ1-6
clone size: -
V gene: TRBV9
D gene: -
CDR3 protein: CASSLKGDSNSPLHF
CDR3 DNA: TGTGCCAGCAGCCTGAAGGGCGACTCCAATTCACCCCTCCACTTT

J gene: TRBJ2-7
clone size: -
V gene: TRBV6-5
D gene: -
CDR3 protein: CASAPRSAVDYEQYF
CDR3 DNA: TGTGCCTCAGCGCCCCGGTCAGCCGTGGACTACGAGCAGTACTTC

J gene: TRBJ1-1
clone size: -
V gene: TRBV5-3
D gene: -
CDR3 protein: CARSLRQGRTMNTEAFF
CDR3 DNA: TGTGCCAGAAGCTTGCGGCAGGGTAGGACCATGAACACTGAAGCTTTCTTT

J gene: TRBJ2-7
clone size: -
V gene: TRBV6-1
D gene: TRBD1
CDR3 protein: CASSDPQRQGRIYEQYF
CDR3 DNA: TGTGCCAGCAGTGATCCCCAAAGACAGGGTAGGATCTACGAGCAGTACTTC

J gene: TRBJ1-5
clone size: -
V gene: TRBV19
D gene: TRBD1
CDR3 protein: CASSRLQGPRYSNQPQHF
CDR3 DNA: TGTGCCAGTAGTCGTTTACAGGGGCCGAGATATAGCAATCAGCCCCAGCATTTT

J gene: TRBJ2-3
clone size: -
V gene: TRBV27
D gene: -
CDR3 protein: CASSLGPILGDTQYF
CDR3 DNA: TGTGCCAGCAGTTTAGGGCCCATACTGGGAGATACGCAGTATTTT

J gene: TRBJ2-7
clone size: -
V gene: TRBV7-7
D gene: -
CDR3 protein: CASSLGREGSYEQYF
CDR3 DNA: TGTGCTAGCAGCTTAGGCAGGGAAGGGTCCTACGAGCAGTACTTC

J gene: TRBJ2-5
clone size: -
V gene: TRBV9
D gene: -
CDR3 protein: CASSVGQLETQYF
CDR3 DNA: TGTGCCAGCAGCGTAGGACAATTAGAGACCCAGTACTTC

J gene: TRBJ2-7
clone size: -
V gene: TRBV7-6
D gene: TRBD1
CDR3 protein: CASSSGQGGSYEQYF
CDR3 DNA: TGTGCCAGCAGCTCGGGACAGGGGGGGTCCTACGAGCAGTACTTC

J gene: TRBJ1-1
clone size: -
V gene: TRBV4-1
D gene: -
CDR3 protein: CASSRPGPLGLNTEAFF
CDR3 DNA: TGCGCCAGCAGCCGGCCCGGGCCCCTCGGACTGAACACTGAAGCTTTCTTT

J gene: TRBJ2-2
clone size: -
V gene: TRBV7-9
D gene: -
CDR3 protein: CASSFFTPVGLFF
CDR3 DNA: TGTGCCAGCAGCTTCTTTACCCCGGTGGGGCTGTTTTTT

J gene: TRBJ2-3
clone size: once
V gene: TRBV27
D gene: TRBD1
CDR3 protein: CASSWGQGFGGTDTQYF
CDR3 DNA: TGTGCCAGCAGTTGGGGACAGGGATTTGGGGGCACAGATACGCAGTATTTT

J gene: TRBJ2-1
clone size: -
V gene: TRBV5-6
D gene: TRBD2
CDR3 protein: CASSPLDRSYTSGLNEQFF
CDR3 DNA: TGTGCCAGCAGCCCCCTTGACAGATCGTATACTAGCGGACTCAATGAGCAGTTCTTC

J gene: TRBJ2-7
clone size: -
V gene: TRBV28
D gene: -
CDR3 protein: CASSDPGGAYEQYF
CDR3 DNA: TGTGCCAGCAGTGATCCTGGTGGGGCCTACGAGCAGTACTTC

J gene: TRBJ1-6
clone size: -
V gene: TRBV6-1
D gene: -
CDR3 protein: CASSEVDSSYNSPLHF
CDR3 DNA: TGTGCCAGCAGTGAGGTGGATAGCTCCTATAATTCACCCCTCCACTTT

J gene: TRBJ2-1
clone size: -
V gene: TRBV11-2
D gene: -
CDR3 protein: CASSTSINEQFF
CDR3 DNA: TGTGCCAGCAGCACTAGCATCAATGAGCAGTTCTTC

J gene: TRBJ2-1
clone size: -
V gene: TRBV5-6
D gene: TRBD2
CDR3 protein: CASSPASGGYEQFF
CDR3 DNA: TGTGCCAGCAGCCCGGCCAGCGGGGGATATGAGCAGTTCTTC

J gene: TRBJ2-1
clone size: once
V gene: TRBV7-9
D gene: TRBD2
CDR3 protein: CASSLAGSGVDEQFF
CDR3 DNA: TGTGCCAGCAGCTTAGCGGGTAGCGGGGTGGATGAGCAGTTCTTC

J gene: TRBJ2-7
clone size: -
V gene: TRBV7-9
D gene: -
CDR3 protein: CASRNVPYEQYF
CDR3 DNA: TGTGCCAGCAGAAATGTCCCCTACGAGCAGTACTTC

J gene: TRBJ1-2
clone size: -
V gene: TRBV2
D gene: -
CDR3 protein: CASLKADSINGYTF
CDR3 DNA: TGTGCCTCGTTAAAGGCGGACAGCATTAATGGCTACACCTTC

J gene: TRBJ1-2
clone size: -
V gene: TRBV30
D gene: -
CDR3 protein: CAWNGGGAVNYGYTF
CDR3 DNA: TGTGCCTGGAATGGAGGGGGGGCCGTTAACTATGGCTACACCTTC

J gene: TRBJ2-1
clone size: -
V gene: TRBV27
D gene: -
CDR3 protein: CASSASSLPYNEQFF
CDR3 DNA: TGTGCCAGCAGTGCATCTAGCCTCCCCTACAATGAGCAGTTCTTC

J gene: TRBJ2-2
clone size: -
V gene: TRBV29-1
D gene: TRBD2
CDR3 protein: CSVTGIAGGSGELFF
CDR3 DNA: TGCAGCGTTACTGGGATAGCGGGAGGCTCCGGGGAGCTGTTTTTT

J gene: TRBJ2-7
clone size: -
V gene: TRBV7-6
D gene: -
CDR3 protein: CASSSPGARAGEQYF
CDR3 DNA: TGTGCCAGCAGCTCTCCTGGGGCTAGGGCGGGAGAGCAGTACTTC